The present entry profiles one TCR beta chain with its context. Its antigen is not identified. PCR employed 60 Vbeta and 13 Jbeta primers. Profiling relied on immunoSEQ multiplex PCR, and the TCRdb table lists in-frame clones only, not all of them. Its listing shows roughly 62,000 clones. These data originate in a study of cytomegalovirus exposure and HLA in healthy donors. Study overall: Earlier work reported around 110 million unique TCR beta sequences from about 179 million T cells. Study outcomes and limitations: TCR beta V- and J-gene trimming, according to a later analysis, was linked to a missense DCLRE1C variant. Researchers left out some V segments, among them TRBV6-2 and TRBV6-3, as indistinguishable.

At collection, donors were nominally healthy, but unrecorded immune exposures were probable. Germline CDR1 SQVTM, CDR2 ANQGSEA. The CDR3 extends over 13 amino acids. V lost 6 bases to trimming and J lost 7 bases, with 19 bases between them. The TCR comes from a male donor in good health and CMV-seronegative. The gene calls are TRBV29-1 and TRBJ2-7, with D unresolved. What was sequenced was PBMCs. CDR3 amino acids: CSVVVAIYEEQYF. CDR3 coding DNA: TGCAGCGTGGTCGTAGCCATCTACGAAGAGCAGTACTTC.